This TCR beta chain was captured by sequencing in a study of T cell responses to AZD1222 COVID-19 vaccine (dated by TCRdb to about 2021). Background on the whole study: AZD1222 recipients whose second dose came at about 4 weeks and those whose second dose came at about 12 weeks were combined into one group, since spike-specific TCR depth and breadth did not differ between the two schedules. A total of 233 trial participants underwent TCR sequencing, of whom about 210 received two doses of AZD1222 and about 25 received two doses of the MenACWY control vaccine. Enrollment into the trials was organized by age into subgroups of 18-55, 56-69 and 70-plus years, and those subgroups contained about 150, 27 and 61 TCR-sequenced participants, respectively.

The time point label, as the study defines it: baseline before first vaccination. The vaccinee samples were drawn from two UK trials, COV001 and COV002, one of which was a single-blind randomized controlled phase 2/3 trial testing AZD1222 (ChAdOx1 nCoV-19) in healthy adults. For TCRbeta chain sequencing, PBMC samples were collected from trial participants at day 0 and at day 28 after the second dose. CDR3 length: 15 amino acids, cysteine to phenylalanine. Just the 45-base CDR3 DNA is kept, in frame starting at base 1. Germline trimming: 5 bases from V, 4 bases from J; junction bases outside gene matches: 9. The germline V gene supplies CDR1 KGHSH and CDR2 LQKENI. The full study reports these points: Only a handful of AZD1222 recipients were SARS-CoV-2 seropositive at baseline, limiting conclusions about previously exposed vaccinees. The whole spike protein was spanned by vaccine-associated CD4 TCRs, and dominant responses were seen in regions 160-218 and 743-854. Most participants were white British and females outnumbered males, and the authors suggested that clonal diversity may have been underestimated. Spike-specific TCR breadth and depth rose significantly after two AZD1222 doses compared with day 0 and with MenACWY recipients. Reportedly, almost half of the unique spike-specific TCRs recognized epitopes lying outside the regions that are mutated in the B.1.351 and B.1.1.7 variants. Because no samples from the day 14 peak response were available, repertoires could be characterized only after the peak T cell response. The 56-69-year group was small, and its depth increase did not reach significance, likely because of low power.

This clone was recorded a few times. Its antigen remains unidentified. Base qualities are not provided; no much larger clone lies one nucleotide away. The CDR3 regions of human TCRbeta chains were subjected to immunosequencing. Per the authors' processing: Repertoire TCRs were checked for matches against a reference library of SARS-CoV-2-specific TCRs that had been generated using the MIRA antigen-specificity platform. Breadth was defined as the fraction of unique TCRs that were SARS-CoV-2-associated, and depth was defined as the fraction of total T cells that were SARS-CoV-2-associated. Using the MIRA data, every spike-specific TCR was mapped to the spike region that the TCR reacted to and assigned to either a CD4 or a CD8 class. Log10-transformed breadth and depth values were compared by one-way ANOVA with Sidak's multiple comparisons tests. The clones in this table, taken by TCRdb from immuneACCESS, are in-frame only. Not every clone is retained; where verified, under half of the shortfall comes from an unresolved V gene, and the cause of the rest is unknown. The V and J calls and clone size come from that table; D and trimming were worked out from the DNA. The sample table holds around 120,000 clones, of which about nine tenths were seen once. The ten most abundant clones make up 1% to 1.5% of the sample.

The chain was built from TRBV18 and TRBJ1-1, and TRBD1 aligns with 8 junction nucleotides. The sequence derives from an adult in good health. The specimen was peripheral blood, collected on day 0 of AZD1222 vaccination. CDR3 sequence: CASSGFPGGGTEAFF. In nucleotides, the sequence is TGTGCCAGCTCAGGATTTCCAGGGGGCGGCACTGAAGCTTTCTTT.